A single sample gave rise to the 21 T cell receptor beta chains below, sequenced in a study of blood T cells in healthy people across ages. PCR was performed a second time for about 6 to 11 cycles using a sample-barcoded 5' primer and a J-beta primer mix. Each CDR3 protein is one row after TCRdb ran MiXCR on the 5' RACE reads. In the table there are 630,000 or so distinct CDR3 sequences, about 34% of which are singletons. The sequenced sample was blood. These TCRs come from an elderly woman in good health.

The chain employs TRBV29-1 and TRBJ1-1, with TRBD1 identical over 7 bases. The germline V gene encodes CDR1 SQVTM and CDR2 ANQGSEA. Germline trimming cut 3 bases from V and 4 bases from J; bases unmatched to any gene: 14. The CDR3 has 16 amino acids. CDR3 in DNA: TGCAGCGTTGAGACCGGATGGAACCCAGGGGGCACTGAAGCTTTCTTT. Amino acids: CSVETGWNPGGTEAFF.

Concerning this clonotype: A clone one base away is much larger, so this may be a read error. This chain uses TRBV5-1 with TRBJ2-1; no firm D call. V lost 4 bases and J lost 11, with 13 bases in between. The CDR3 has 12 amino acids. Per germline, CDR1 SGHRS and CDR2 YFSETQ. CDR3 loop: CASSPASYKQFF. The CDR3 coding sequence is TGCGCCAGCAGCCCGGCATCCTATAAGCAGTTCTTC.

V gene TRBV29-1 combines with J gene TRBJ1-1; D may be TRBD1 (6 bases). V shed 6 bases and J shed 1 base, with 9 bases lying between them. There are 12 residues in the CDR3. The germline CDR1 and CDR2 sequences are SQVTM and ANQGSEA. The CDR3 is CSVEQGNTEAFF. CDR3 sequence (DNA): TGCAGCGTGGAACAGGGGAACACTGAAGCTTTCTTT.

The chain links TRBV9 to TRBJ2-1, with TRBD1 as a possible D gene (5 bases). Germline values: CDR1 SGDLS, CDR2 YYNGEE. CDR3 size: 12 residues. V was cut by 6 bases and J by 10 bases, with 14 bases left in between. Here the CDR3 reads CASTAPTGEQFF. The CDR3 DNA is TGTGCCAGCACAGCCCCAACAGGAGAGCAGTTCTTC.

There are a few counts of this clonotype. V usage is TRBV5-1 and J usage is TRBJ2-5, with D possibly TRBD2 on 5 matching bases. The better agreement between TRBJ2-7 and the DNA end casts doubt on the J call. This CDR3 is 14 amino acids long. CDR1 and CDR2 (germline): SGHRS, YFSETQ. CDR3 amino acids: CASNPSGLPYEQYF. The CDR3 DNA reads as TGCGCCAGCAACCCCTCAGGACTTCCCTACGAGCAGTACTTC.

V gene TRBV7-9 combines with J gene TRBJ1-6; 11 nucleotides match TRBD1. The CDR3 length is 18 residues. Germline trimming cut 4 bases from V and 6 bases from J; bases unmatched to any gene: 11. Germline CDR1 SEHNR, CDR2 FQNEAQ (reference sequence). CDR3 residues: CASSSPTDRGLPNSPLHF. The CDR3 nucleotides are TGTGCCAGCAGCTCGCCGACGGACAGGGGGCTCCCTAATTCACCCCTCCACTTT.

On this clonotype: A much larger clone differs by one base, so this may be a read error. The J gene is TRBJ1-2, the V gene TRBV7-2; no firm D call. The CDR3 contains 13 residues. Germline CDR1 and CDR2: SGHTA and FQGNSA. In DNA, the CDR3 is TGTGCCAGCAGCCCGCTTGATATTTATGGCCACACCTTC. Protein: CASSPLDIYGHTF.

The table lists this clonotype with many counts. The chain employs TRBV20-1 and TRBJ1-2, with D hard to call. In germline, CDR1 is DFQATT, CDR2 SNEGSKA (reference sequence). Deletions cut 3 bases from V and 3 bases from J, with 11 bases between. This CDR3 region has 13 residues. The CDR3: CSARRYSYYGYTF. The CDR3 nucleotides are TGCAGTGCTAGGAGATATTCCTACTATGGCTACACCTTC.

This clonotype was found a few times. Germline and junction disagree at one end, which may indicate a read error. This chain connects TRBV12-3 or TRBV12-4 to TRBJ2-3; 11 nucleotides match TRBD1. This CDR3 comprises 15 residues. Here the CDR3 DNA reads TGTGCCAGCGGCCCCTGGACAGGGGGCGCAGATGCGCAGTATTTT. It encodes CASGPWTGGADAQYF.

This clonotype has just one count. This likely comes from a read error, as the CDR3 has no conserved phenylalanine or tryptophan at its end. CDR3 in DNA: TGTGCCAGCAGCGTCTACAAGGAGGCCCCGAAAACCATTCAGTACCTC. Residues: CASSVYKEAPKTIQYL. The genes are TRBV9 and TRBJ2-4; perhaps TRBD2 as D (5 bases). The CDR3 loop spans 16 amino acids. CDR1 is SGDLS and CDR2 is YYNGEE in the germline V gene.

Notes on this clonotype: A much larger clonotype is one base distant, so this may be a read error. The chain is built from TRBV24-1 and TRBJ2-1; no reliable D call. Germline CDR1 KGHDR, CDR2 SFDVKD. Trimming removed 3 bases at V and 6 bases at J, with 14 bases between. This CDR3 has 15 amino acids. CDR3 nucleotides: TGTGCCACCAGTGATCCCATCCTTAAGGGCAATGAGCAGTTCTTC. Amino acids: CATSDPILKGNEQFF.

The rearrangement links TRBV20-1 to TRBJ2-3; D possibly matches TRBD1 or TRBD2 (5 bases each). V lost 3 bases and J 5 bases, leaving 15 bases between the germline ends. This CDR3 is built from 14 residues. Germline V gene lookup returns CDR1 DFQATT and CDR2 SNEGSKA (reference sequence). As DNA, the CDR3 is TGCAGTGCTAGTCGGGGTGGGGGAGAAGATACGCAGTATTTT. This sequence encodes CSASRGGGEDTQYF.

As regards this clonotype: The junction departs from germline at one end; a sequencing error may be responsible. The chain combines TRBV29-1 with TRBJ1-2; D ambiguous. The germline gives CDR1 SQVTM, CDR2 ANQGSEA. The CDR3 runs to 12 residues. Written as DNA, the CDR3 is TGCAGCGTTGAAGATCCTAGGAGTGGCCACACCTTC. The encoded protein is CSVEDPRSGHTF.

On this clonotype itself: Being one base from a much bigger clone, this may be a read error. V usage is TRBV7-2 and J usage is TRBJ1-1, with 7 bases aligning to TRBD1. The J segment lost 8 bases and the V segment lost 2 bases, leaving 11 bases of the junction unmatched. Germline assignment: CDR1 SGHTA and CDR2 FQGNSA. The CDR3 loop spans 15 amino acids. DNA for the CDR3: TGTGCCAGCAGCTTAACCCCAGGGGGGGGGAGAGAAGCTTTCTTT. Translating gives CASSLTPGGGREAFF.

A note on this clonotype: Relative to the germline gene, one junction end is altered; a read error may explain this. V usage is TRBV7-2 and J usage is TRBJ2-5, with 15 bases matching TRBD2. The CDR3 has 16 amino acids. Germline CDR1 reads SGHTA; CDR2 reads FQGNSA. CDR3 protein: CAGSRGLAGGREAQYF. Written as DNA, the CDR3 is TGTGCCGGCAGCCGAGGACTAGCGGGGGGGAGGGAGGCCCAGTACTTC. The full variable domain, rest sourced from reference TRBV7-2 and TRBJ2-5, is GAGVSQSPSNKVTEKGKDVELRCDPISGHTALYWYRQSLGQGLEFLIYFQGNSAPDKSGLPSDRFSAERTGGSVSTLTIQRTQQEDSAVYLCAGSRGLAGGREAQYFGPGTRLLVL.

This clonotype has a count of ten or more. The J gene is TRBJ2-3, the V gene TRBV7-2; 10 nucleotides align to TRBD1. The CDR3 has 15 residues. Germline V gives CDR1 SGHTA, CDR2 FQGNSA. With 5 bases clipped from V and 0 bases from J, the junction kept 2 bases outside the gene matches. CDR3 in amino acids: CASSRQGASTDTQYF. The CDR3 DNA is TGTGCCAGCAGCCGACAGGGGGCTAGCACAGATACGCAGTATTTT.

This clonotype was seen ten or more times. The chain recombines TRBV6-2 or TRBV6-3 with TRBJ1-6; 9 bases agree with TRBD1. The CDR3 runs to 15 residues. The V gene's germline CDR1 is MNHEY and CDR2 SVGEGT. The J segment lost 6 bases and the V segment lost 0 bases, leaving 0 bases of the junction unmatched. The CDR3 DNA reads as TGTGCCAGCAGTTACTCGACAGGGGGTAATTCACCCCTCCACTTT. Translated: CASSYSTGGNSPLHF.

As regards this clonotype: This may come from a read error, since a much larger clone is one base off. This CDR3 reads CASSPPGRDEQFF. The DNA for the CDR3 is TGTGCCAGCAGTCCGCCGGGACGAGATGAGCAGTTCTTC. The chain links TRBV12-3 or TRBV12-4 to TRBJ2-1; TRBD1 or TRBD2 may be the D gene (5 bases each). V shed 5 bases and J shed 8 bases, with 13 bases lying between them. This CDR3 has 13 amino acids.

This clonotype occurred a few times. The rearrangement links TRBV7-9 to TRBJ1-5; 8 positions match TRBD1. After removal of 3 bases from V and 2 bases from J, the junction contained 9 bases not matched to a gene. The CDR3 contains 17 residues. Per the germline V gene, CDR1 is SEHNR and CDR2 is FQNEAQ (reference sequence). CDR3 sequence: CASSFYGQGGGNQPQHF. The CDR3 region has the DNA TGTGCCAGCAGCTTTTACGGACAGGGTGGCGGCAATCAGCCCCAGCATTTT.

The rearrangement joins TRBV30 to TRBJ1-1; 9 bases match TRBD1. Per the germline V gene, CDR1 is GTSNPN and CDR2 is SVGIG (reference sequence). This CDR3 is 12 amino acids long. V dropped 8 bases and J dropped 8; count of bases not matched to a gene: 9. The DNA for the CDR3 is TGTGCCCGAGGGGGACAGGGCTCGGAAGCTTTCTTT. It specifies CARGGQGSEAFF.

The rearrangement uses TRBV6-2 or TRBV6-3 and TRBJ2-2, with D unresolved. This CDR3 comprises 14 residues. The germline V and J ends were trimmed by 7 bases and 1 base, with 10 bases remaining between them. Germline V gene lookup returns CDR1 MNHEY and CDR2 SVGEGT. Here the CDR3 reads CASTKDGNTGELFF. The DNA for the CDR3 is TGTGCCAGCACCAAGGACGGGAACACCGGGGAGCTGTTTTTT.